This section outlines one T cell receptor beta chain sequence together with its context. Its antigen has not been determined. No per-base quality is available; no much larger clone lies one base away. In the paper's terms, the treatment or condition label means: live attenuated yellow fever vaccine strain. At each blood-draw timepoint, two biological replicates of bulk PBMCs were obtained. PBMCs were isolated from peripheral blood using a standard Ficoll-Paque protocol. TriZol was used to extract RNA from bulk PBMCs, CD4 and CD8 fractions, and dextramer-positive and dextramer-negative fractions. CDR1 and CDR2, per the germline V gene, are MNHEY and SVGEGT. Reading from cysteine to phenylalanine, the CDR3 counts 13 amino acids. Left in the record is the CDR3 DNA by itself, 39 bases read in frame from the first base. V is cut by 6 bases and J by 7 bases, and the space between the germline ends is 14 bases.

This record comes from a study of T cells after yellow fever vaccination (dated by TCRdb to the late 2010s). Notes on the research overall: The SMART-Seq v4 Ultra Low Input RNA kit was used to prepare libraries from fractions with low cell numbers. To follow T-cell clones before and after primary and booster YFV17D yellow fever vaccination, bulk TCR alpha and beta repertoires were sequenced over time. Two healthy male donors made up the cohort, one aged 18 to 29 years and the other aged 30 to 40 years. Blood samples were taken at several timepoints before and after primary and secondary immunization, and bulk PBMC replicates and cell subsets were isolated. The full study reports these points: The secondary T-cell response was weaker than the primary response but faster, peaking on day 5 instead of day 15. Most clones expanded after primary vaccination were re-detected after the booster (almost 97% of CD4 and 88% of CD8), suggesting broad memory maintenance. A small share of clonotypes was detected in both CD4 and CD8 compartments, with the overlap likely arising from convergent recombination. FACS-sorted repertoires could contain abundant contaminating clonotypes from the bulk population, so computational filtering was required. Because the study included only a couple of donors, the extent to which the findings can be generalized is limited.

TCR cDNA was synthesized by 5'RACE template switching, which introduced a universal primer site and unique molecular identifiers. Priming for cDNA synthesis came from both the TCR alpha and TCR beta constant segments. Libraries were amplified in two PCR steps, with sample barcodes and sequencing adapters added in the second step. Sequencing of libraries was done on Illumina HiSeq 2500 (2x100 bp) or NovaSeq (2x150 bp). The authors processed their data as follows. Demultiplexing of reads and collapsing into UMI consensus sequences were performed with MIGEC, and V(D)J alignment was carried out with MiXCR. Vaccine-responding clonotypes were identified with edgeR using replicate PBMC samples, with FDR below 0.01 and a log2 fold change above 5 up to day 15 being required. CD4 or CD8 identity was assigned to each bulk clonotype according to whether the clonotype was present at higher abundance in the sequenced CD4 repertoire or the sequenced CD8 repertoire. TCRdb reprocessed the public reads (quality trimming at Q25 with fastp, clone calling with MiXCR) and kept in-frame beta chains. For every CDR3 protein sequence, its rows merge into one entry that carries the most common genes and DNA. TCRdb assigned the V and J calls; the authors' analysis was not used. The sample table records 450,000 to 550,000 distinct CDR3 sequences; about a fifth of these occur just once. The ten most abundant clones make up over 11% of the sample.

The sequence links TRBV6-2 or TRBV6-3 to TRBJ2-3; the D gene is perhaps TRBD1 or TRBD2, each of them matching over 5 bases. This TCR came from a man aged 30-40 years who received the YFV17D yellow fever vaccine. The sequencing here drew on PBMCs, taken 15 days after the yellow fever booster vaccination. The nucleotide sequence is given as TGTGCCAGCAGCCCCGGGGCCCCGAATACGCAGTATTTT. It codes for CASSPGAPNTQYF.